This note documents a single TCR beta chain sequence. The antigen is unknown. While unrecorded immune exposures were likely, the donors were nominally healthy when sampled. Amplification used 60 Vbeta primers and 13 Jbeta primers. This table comes from immunoSEQ multiplex PCR, and its TCRdb copy is limited to in-frame clones, with some not included. The sample lists about 200,000 clones, around three quarters occurring once. This sample is part of a study of cytomegalovirus exposure and HLA in healthy donors. About the study: From about 179 million T cells, an earlier analysis saw roughly 100 million unique TCR beta sequences. General study points: In a later analysis, TCR association rates varied by HLA locus: DRB1 most, HLA-C fewest.

The germline CDR1 and CDR2 sequences are MDHEN and SYDVKM. The CDR3 covers 13 residues. Between the trimmed V and J ends, which lost 5 bases and 3 bases, there was a span of 10 bases. This chain connects TRBV28 to TRBJ2-5; possible D gene TRBD1, 6 bases. Material for sequencing was PBMCs. The origin of this receptor is a man younger than 45 in good health and CMV-seronegative. CDR3 residues: CASSPNREETQYF. The CDR3 coding sequence is TGTGCCAGCAGTCCCAACAGGGAAGAGACCCAGTACTTC.